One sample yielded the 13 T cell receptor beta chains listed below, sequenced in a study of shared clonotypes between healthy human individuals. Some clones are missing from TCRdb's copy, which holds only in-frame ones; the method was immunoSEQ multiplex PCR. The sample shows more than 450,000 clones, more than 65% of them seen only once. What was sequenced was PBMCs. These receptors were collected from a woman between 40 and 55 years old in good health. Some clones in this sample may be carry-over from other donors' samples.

CDR3: CASTIRRESEAFF. The CDR3 nucleotides are TGTGCCAGCACCATTCGGAGGGAATCTGAAGCTTTCTTT. The rearrangement joins TRBV2 to TRBJ1-1; D unclear. With 7 bases removed from V and 6 bases from J, the gap between germline ends came to 15 bases. Germline CDR1 reads SNHLY; CDR2 reads FYNNEI. The CDR3 spans 13 residues.

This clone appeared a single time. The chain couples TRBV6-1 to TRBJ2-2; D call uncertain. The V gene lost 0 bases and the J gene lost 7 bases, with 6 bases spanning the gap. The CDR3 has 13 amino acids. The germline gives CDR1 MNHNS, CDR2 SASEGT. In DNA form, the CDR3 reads TGTGCCAGCAGTGAAGCGGAGAGCGGGGAGCTGTTTTTT. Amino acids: CASSEAESGELFF.

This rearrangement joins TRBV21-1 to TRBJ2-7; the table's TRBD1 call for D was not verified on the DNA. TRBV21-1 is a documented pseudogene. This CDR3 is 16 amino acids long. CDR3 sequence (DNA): TGTGCCAGCAGCAAATTGTGCGGGACAGGGCGCTACGAGCAGTACTTC. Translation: CASSKLCGTGRYEQYF.

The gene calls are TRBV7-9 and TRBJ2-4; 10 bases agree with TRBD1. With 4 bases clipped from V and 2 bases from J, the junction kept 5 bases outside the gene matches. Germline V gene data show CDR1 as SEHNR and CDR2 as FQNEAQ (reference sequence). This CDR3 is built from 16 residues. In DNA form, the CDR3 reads TGTGCCAGCAGCTCTCGGGGACAGGGGCCCAAAAACATTCAGTACTTC. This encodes CASSSRGQGPKNIQYF.

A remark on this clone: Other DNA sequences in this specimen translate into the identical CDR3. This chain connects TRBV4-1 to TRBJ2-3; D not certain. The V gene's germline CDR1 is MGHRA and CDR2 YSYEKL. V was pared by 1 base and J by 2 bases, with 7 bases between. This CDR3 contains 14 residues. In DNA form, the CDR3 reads TGCGCCAGCAGCCAAGGCGGATCCACAGATACGCAGTATTTT. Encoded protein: CASSQGGSTDTQYF.

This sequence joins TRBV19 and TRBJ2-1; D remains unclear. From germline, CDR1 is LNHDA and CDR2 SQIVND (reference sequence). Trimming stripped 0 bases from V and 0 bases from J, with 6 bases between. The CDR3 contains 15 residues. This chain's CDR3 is CASSIEEHSYNEQFF. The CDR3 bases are TGTGCCAGTAGTATAGAGGAACACTCCTACAATGAGCAGTTCTTC.

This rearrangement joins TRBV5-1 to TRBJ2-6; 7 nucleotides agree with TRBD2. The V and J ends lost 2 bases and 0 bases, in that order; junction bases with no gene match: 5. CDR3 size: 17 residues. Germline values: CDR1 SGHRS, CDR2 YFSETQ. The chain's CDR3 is CASSFDSGRSGANVLTF. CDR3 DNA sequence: TGCGCCAGCAGCTTTGATAGCGGGCGCTCTGGGGCCAACGTCCTGACTTTC.

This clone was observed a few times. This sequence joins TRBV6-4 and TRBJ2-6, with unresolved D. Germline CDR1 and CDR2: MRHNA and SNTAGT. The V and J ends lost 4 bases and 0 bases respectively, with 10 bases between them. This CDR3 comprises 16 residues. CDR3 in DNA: TGTGCCAGCAGTGTGGGCGGCAGCTCTGGGGCCAACGTCCTGACTTTC. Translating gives CASSVGGSSGANVLTF.

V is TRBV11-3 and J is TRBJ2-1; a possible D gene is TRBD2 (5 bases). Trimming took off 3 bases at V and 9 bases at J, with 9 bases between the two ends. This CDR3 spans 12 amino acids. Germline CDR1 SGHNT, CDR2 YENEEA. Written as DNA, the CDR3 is TGTGCCAGCAGCTTGTTGGCGGGTGAGCAGTTCTTC. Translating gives CASSLLAGEQFF.

This CDR3 reads CASSPRQGGANYGYTF. In DNA form, the CDR3 reads TGTGCCAGTAGTCCGAGACAGGGAGGGGCAAACTATGGCTACACCTTC. The chain joins TRBV19 to TRBJ1-2, with TRBD1 matching 7 bases. Germline lookup yields CDR1 LNHDA and CDR2 SQIVND (reference sequence). J lost 2 bases, V lost 5 bases, and 11 bases had no gene match. The CDR3 loop spans 16 amino acids.

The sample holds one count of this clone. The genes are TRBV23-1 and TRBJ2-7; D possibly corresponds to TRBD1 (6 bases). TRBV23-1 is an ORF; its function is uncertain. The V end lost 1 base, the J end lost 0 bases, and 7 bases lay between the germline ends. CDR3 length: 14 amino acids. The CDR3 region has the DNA TGCGCCAGCAGTCAATTGGGGGCCTCCTACGAGCAGTACTTC. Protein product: CASSQLGASYEQYF.

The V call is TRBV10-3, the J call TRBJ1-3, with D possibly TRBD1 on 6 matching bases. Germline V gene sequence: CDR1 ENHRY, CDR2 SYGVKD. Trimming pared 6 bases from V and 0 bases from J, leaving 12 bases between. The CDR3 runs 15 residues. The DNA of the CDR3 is TGTGCCATCAGCGGGGGCGCGGACTCTGGAAACACCATATATTTT. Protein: CAISGGADSGNTIYF.

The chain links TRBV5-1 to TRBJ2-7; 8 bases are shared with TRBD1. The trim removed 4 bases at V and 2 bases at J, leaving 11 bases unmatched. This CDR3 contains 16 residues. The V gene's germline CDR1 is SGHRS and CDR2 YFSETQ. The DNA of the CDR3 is TGCGCCAGCAGCCCTAAGGACAGGGACCTTCCCTACGAGCAGTACTTC. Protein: CASSPKDRDLPYEQYF.